This T cell receptor beta chain was retrieved from a study of cytomegalovirus exposure and HLA in healthy donors. Findings of the study overall: Excluded: some indistinguishable V segments such as TRBV6-2 and TRBV6-3. TCR beta sequences reportedly predicted most subjects' HLA-A and HLA-B alleles accurately. Later genetic work tied a missense DCLRE1C variant to beta-chain V and J trimming.

A word on this clone: The antigen remains unidentified.

Germline V gene lookup returns CDR1 SNHLY and CDR2 FYNNEI. The CDR3 totals 21 residues. V lost 5 bases, J lost 0 bases, and 23 bases stayed unmatched. Vbeta (60) and Jbeta (13) primers were used in the PCR. Data came from immunoSEQ multiplex PCR; TCRdb stores just in-frame clones and leaves some out. The table lists around 130,000 clones, 80% to 85% of them singletons, with 2.1% in the top ten. Material for sequencing was PBMCs. This TCR came from a man aged 25-40 years in good health and CMV-seronegative. V usage is TRBV2 and J usage is TRBJ2-3; TRBD2 matches 7 bases. For the CDR3, the DNA is TGTGCCAGCAGTCGGACTAGAGTAGTCGAGAACCAAGCTCGTAGCACAGATACGCAGTATTTT. Translation: CASSRTRVVENQARSTDTQYF.